The 8 T cell receptor beta chains below all came from one sample that was sequenced in a study of blood T cell repertoires in COVID-19. Assay used: immunoSEQ multiplex PCR; TCRdb lists only in-frame clones, some missing. The sample has over 150,000 clones, around three quarters seen once; the top ten hold about 7.8%. Sequencing was done on a sample of peripheral blood. All receptors derive from a man between 60 and 75 years old with acute or convalescent COVID-19.

The chain joins TRBV3-1 (or the pseudogene TRBV3-2) to TRBJ1-4; D is undetermined. This CDR3 is built from 15 residues. With 5 bases removed from V and 0 bases from J, the gap between germline ends came to 10 bases. Per germline, CDR1 LGHDT and CDR2 YNNKEL (reference sequence). The CDR3 spells CASSEAGTTNEKLFF. DNA for the CDR3: TGTGCCAGCAGCGAAGCGGGGACAACTAATGAAAAACTGTTTTTT.

The chain joins TRBV2 to TRBJ1-5; D gene ambiguous. CDR3 length equals 15 residues. The germline V gene has CDR1 SNHLY and CDR2 FYNNEI. Trimming took 2 bases from V and 0 from J, leaving 8 bases between them. In DNA form, the CDR3 reads TGTGCCAGCAGTGAACGGCGGGGTAGCAATCAGCCCCAGCATTTT. It specifies CASSERRGSNQPQHF.

This chain connects TRBV27 to TRBJ2-4; D uncertain. V gave up 5 bases and J gave up 1 base, with 12 bases separating them. This CDR3 has 15 residues. From germline, CDR1 is MNHEY and CDR2 SMNVEV (reference sequence). CDR3 protein: CASSPLLGAKNIQYF. Written as DNA, the CDR3 is TGTGCCAGCAGTCCCTTACTCGGGGCCAAAAACATTCAGTACTTC.

As regards this clone: The same CDR3 also results from other DNA sequences found in this sample. V gene TRBV19 combines with J gene TRBJ1-6, with 9 bases lining up with TRBD1. The V gene's germline CDR1 is LNHDA and CDR2 SQIVND (reference sequence). The CDR3 has 14 residues. V lost 4 bases to trimming and J lost 9 bases; unmatched junction nucleotides: 4. CDR3 amino acids: CASSTGQGGSPLHF. CDR3 DNA sequence: TGTGCCAGTAGTACGGGACAGGGCGGTTCACCCCTCCACTTT.

J is TRBJ2-7 and V is TRBV29-1, with a possible D match to TRBD1 (5 bases). This CDR3 spans 14 amino acids. The germline V gene encodes CDR1 SQVTM and CDR2 ANQGSEA. The V end lost 8 bases, the J end lost 5 bases, and 22 bases lay between the germline ends. The CDR3 DNA follows: TGCAGCACCGGCGAATCGACAGCCAAAGACGAGCAGTACTTC. This encodes CSTGESTAKDEQYF.

J is TRBJ2-3 and V is TRBV6-5; 7 positions agree with TRBD2. Germline CDR1 MNHEY, CDR2 SVGAGI. The CDR3 runs 13 residues. The ends lost 6 bases at V and 3 bases at J; junction bases unmatched: 3. CDR3 DNA sequence: TGTGCCAGCAGGGGGGGGAAAACAGATACGCAGTATTTT. This sequence encodes CASRGGKTDTQYF.

The V gene is TRBV7-8, the J gene TRBJ1-2; D is perhaps TRBD1 (6 bases). This CDR3 region has 14 residues. CDR1 SGHVS and CDR2 FQNEAQ come from the germline V gene. Trimming pared 5 bases from V and 8 bases from J, leaving 18 bases between. The CDR3, as DNA: TGTGCCAGCAGCACACGCTTGGGGGCAGAAGGCTACACCTTC. Amino acids: CASSTRLGAEGYTF.

This clone was counted only a few times. This rearrangement joins TRBV13 to TRBJ2-2; 7 positions agree with TRBD1. V lost 1 base to trimming and J lost 4 bases; unmatched junction nucleotides: 6. Per germline, CDR1 PRHDT and CDR2 FYEKMQ (reference sequence). The CDR3 loop spans 16 amino acids. This CDR3 reads CASSLALTGPTGELFF. CDR3 bases: TGTGCCAGCAGCTTAGCGTTGACAGGGCCCACCGGGGAGCTGTTTTTT.